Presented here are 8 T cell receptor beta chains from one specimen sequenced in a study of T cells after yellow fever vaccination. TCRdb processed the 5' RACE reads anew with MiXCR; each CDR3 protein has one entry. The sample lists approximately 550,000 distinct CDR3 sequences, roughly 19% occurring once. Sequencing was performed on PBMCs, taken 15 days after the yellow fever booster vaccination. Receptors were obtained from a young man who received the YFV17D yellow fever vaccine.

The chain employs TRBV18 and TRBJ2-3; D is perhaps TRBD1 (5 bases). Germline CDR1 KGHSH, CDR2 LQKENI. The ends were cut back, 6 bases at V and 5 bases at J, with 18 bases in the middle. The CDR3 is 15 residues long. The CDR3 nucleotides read TGTGCCAGCTCGACCAGAGGCAGGGCCGGAGATACGCAGTATTTT. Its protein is CASSTRGRAGDTQYF.

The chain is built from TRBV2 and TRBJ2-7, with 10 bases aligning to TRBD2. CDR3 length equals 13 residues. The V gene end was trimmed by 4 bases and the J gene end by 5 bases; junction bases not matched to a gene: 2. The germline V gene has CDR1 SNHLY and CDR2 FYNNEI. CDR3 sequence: CASSVTSGNEQYF. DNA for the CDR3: TGTGCCAGCAGTGTAACTAGCGGGAACGAGCAGTACTTC.

CDR3 nucleotide sequence: TGTGCCAGCAGTCCCCCTCGGGCCCAGCAGTACTTC. Amino acids: CASSPPRAQQYF. This chain joins TRBV12-3 or TRBV12-4 and TRBJ2-7; D is unclear. V was pared by 5 bases and J by 8 bases, with 13 bases between. The CDR3 has 12 residues.

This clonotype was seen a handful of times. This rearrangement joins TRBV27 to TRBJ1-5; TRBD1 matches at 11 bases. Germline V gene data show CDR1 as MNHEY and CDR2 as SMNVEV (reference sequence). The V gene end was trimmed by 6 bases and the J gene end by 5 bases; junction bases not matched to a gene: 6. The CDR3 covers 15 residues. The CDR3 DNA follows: TGTGCCAGCAGGGCCGGGACAGGGGGGGATCAGCCCCAGCATTTT. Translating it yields CASRAGTGGDQPQHF.

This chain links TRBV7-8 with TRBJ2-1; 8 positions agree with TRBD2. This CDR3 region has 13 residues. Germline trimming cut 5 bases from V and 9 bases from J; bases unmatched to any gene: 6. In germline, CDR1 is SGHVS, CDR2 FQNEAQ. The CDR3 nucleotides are TGTGCCAGCAGCCGCGGGAGGACGGTTGAGCAGTTCTTC. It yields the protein CASSRGRTVEQFF.

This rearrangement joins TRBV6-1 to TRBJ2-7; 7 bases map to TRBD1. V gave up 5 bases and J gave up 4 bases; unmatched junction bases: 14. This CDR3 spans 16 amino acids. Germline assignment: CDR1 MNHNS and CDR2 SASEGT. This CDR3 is CASSISGGVIPYEQYF. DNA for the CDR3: TGTGCCAGCAGTATCTCAGGGGGTGTCATCCCTTACGAGCAGTACTTC.

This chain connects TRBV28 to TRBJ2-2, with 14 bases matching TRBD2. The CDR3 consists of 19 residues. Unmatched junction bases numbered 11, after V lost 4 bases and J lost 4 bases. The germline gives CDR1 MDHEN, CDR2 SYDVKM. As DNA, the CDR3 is TGTGCCAGCAGTTCTAGGGTGACTAGCGGGAGGGGCTTCACCGGGGAGCTGTTTTTT. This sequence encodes CASSSRVTSGRGFTGELFF.

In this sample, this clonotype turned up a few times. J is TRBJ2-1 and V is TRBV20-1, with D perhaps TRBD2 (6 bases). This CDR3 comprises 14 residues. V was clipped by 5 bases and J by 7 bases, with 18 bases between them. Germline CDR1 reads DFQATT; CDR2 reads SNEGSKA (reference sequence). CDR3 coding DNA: TGCAGTGCTTCCCTTCCGGGAGTAAAGAATGAGCAGTTCTTC. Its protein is CSASLPGVKNEQFF.